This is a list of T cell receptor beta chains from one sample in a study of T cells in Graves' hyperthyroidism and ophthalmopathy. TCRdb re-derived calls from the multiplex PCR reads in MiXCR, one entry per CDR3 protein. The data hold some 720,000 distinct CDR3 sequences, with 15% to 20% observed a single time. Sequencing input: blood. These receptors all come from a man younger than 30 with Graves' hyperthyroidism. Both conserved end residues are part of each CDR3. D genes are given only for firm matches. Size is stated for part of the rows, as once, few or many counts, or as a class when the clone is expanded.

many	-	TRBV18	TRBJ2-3	CASSPRGFGDTQYF	TGTGCCAGCTCACCACGGGGGTTCGGCGATACGCAGTATTTT
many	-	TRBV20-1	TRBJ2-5	CSARDTDKARETQYF	TGCAGTGCTAGAGATACGGACAAGGCCCGAGAGACCCAGTACTTC
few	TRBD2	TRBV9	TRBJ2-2	CASSVREGLAGVNGELFF	TGTGCCAGCAGCGTAAGAGAGGGACTAGCGGGAGTGAACGGGGAGCTGTTTTTT
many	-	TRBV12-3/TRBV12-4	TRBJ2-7	CASRTRAGSSYEQYF	TGTGCCAGCAGGACCCGTGCGGGTAGCTCCTACGAGCAGTACTTC
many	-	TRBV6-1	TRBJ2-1	CASAGGEPARPEGNEQFF	TGTGCCAGCGCGGGTGGGGAACCGGCCAGGCCAGAAGGCAATGAGCAGTTCTTC
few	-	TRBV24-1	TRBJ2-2	CATSDFRPGFMNTGELFF	TGTGCCACCAGTGATTTTAGGCCAGGATTTATGAACACCGGGGAGCTGTTTTTT
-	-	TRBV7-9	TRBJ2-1	CASSLALRDNEQFF	TGTGCCAGCAGCTTAGCTCTCAGGGACAATGAGCAGTTCTTC
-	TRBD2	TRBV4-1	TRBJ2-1	CASSQHPTSGKYNEQFF	TGCGCCAGCAGCCAACATCCGACTAGCGGGAAGTACAATGAGCAGTTCTTC
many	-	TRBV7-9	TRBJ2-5	CASSFLYQETQYF	TGTGCCAGCAGCTTCCTGTACCAAGAGACCCAGTACTTC
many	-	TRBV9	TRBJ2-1	CASSVESNSYNEQFF	TGTGCCAGCAGCGTAGAGTCTAATTCCTACAATGAGCAGTTCTTC
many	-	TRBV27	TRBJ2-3	CASSSPGRVTDTQYF	TGTGCCAGCAGTTCACCAGGACGAGTCACAGATACGCAGTATTTT
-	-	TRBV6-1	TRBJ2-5	CASSRQGPGETQYF	TGTGCCAGCAGTCGTCAGGGGCCCGGAGAGACCCAGTACTTC
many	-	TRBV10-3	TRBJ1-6	CAISESNEFLSPLHF	TGTGCCATCAGTGAGTCGAATGAGTTCCTTTCACCCCTCCACTTT
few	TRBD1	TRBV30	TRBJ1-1	CAWGVLPIRGPGTEAFF	TGTGCCTGGGGTGTTCTTCCCATCAGGGGGCCGGGCACTGAAGCTTTCTTT
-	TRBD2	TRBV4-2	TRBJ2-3	CASSQDLSGRASDTQYF	TGTGCCAGCAGCCAAGATCTTAGCGGGAGGGCCTCAGATACGCAGTATTTT
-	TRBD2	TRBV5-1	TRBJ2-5	CASIPTGLAGEETQYF	TGCGCCAGCATCCCCACGGGACTAGCGGGCGAAGAGACCCAGTACTTC
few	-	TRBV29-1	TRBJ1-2	CSAGGAPGYTF	TGCAGCGCCGGAGGGGCCCCTGGCTACACCTTC
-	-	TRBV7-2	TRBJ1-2	CASSRRGNLMNYGYTF	TGTGCCAGCAGTCGTAGAGGGAACCTAATGAACTATGGCTACACCTTC
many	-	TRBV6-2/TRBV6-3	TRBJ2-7	CASSYSSVEQYF	TGTGCCAGCAGTTACTCGTCAGTCGAGCAGTACTTC
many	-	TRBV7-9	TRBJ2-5	CASSFFEETQYF	TGTGCCAGCAGCTTTTTTGAAGAGACCCAGTACTTC
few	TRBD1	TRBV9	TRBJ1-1	CASRGQGGSEAFF	TGTGCCAGCAGGGGACAGGGGGGAAGTGAAGCTTTCTTT
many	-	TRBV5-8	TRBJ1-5	CASSWARGGNQPQHF	TGTGCCAGCAGCTGGGCCAGGGGAGGCAATCAGCCCCAGCATTTT
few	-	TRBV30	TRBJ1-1	CAWSVGVTEAFF	TGTGCCTGGAGTGTAGGGGTTACTGAAGCTTTCTTT
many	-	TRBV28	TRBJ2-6	CASSLGRAGANVLTF	TGTGCCAGCAGTTTAGGCAGGGCTGGGGCCAACGTCCTGACTTTC
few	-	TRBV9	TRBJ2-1	CASNQASSYNEQFF	TGTGCCAGCAACCAGGCCAGCTCCTACAATGAGCAGTTCTTC
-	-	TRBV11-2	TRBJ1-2	CASSLDLAAYGYTF	TGTGCCAGCAGCTTAGATTTAGCCGCCTATGGCTACACCTTC
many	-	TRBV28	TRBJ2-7	CASNDRGEQYF	TGTGCCAGCAATGACCGGGGGGAGCAGTACTTC
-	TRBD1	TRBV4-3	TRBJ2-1	CASSQKRTGWDEQFF	TGCGCCAGCAGCCAAAAAAGGACAGGATGGGATGAGCAGTTCTTC
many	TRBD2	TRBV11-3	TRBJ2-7	CASSWTSGDYEQYF	TGTGCCAGCAGCTGGACTAGCGGGGACTACGAGCAGTACTTC
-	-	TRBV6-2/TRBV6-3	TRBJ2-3	CASSPWPDTQYF	TGTGCCAGCAGCCCCTGGCCTGATACGCAGTATTTT
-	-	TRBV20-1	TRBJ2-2	CSARGKRDESTGELFF	TGCAGTGCTAGAGGGAAGCGAGATGAGAGCACCGGGGAGCTGTTTTTT
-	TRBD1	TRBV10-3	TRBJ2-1	CATLEPQGAYNEQFF	TGTGCCACCCTAGAACCACAGGGGGCATACAATGAGCAGTTCTTC
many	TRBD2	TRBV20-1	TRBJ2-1	CSARDPGLAGGGEQFF	TGCAGTGCTAGAGATCCCGGCCTAGCGGGAGGTGGTGAGCAGTTCTTC
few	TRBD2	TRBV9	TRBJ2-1	CASSVGGTSGRNEQFF	TGTGCCAGCAGCGTAGGGGGGACTAGCGGGAGAAACGAGCAGTTCTTC
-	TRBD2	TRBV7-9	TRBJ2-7	CASSARLGGTTWIEQYF	TGTGCCAGCAGCGCCCGGTTGGGCGGGACTACTTGGATCGAGCAGTACTTC
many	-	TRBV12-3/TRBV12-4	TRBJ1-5	CASSLAEVGGHQPQHF	TGTGCCAGCAGTTTAGCGGAGGTGGGGGGACATCAGCCCCAGCATTTT
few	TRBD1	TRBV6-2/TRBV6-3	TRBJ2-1	CASSLATGQGPYNEQFF	TGTGCCAGCAGCCTTGCGACTGGACAGGGGCCCTACAATGAGCAGTTCTTC
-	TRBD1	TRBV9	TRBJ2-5	CASSGGGGHHGTQYF	TGTGCCAGCAGCGGAGGGGGCGGTCATCACGGGACCCAGTACTTC
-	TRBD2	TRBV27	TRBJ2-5	CASSELAGAGETQYF	TGTGCCAGCAGTGAACTAGCGGGAGCTGGGGAGACCCAGTACTTC
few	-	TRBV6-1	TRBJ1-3	CASSEIPEGVGGTIYF	TGTGCCAGCAGTGAAATCCCGGAAGGGGTCGGGGGCACCATATATTTT